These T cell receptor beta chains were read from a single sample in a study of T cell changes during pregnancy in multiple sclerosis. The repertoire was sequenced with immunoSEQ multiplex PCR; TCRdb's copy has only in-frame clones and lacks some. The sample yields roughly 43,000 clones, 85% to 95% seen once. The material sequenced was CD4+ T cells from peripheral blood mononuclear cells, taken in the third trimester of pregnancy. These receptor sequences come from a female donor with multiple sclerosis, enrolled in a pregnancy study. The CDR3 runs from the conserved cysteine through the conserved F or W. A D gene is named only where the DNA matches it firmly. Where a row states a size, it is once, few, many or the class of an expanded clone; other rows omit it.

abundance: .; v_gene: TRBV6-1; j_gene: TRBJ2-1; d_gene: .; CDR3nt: TGTGCCAGCAGTGACCTCTCAGGCAGGGCCCCCTACAATGAGCAGTTCTTC; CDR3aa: CASSDLSGRAPYNEQFF
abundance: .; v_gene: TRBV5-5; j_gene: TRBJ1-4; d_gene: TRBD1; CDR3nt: TGTGCCAGCAGCAAGGGACAGGGGAATGAAAAACTGTTTTTT; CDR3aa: CASSKGQGNEKLFF
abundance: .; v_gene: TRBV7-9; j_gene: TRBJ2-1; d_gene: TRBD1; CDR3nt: TGTGCCAGCAGCTTAGAAGGATTAGGGGGCGCCTACAATGAGCAGTTCTTC; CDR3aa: CASSLEGLGGAYNEQFF
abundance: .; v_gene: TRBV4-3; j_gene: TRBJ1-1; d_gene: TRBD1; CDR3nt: TGCGCCAGCAGCCCGGGACAGGGAAGGCCTGAAGCTTTCTTT; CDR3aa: CASSPGQGRPEAFF
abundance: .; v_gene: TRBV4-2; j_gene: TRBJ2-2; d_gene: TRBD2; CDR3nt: TGTGCCAGCAGCCAAGACTTACTAGCGATCACCGGGGAGCTGTTTTTT; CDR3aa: CASSQDLLAITGELFF
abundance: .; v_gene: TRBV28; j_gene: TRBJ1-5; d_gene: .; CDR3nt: TGTGCCAGCAGGTATGGACAGAAGTATCAGCCCCAGCATTTT; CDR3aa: CASRYGQKYQPQHF
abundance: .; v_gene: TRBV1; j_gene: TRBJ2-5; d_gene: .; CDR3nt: TGCACCAGCAGCCAAGTTCTCCATAGACACGTAATACAAGAGACCCAGTACTTC; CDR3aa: CTSSQVLHRHVIQETQYF
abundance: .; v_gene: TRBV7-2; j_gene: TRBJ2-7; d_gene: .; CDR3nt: TGTGCCAGCAGCTTAGGGGCAGGGAGGTCCTACGAGCAGTACTTC; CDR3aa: CASSLGAGRSYEQYF
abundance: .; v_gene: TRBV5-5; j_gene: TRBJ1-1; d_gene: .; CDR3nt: TGTGCCAGCAGCTTTGGCTTCAGGTTGAACACTGAAGCTTTCTTT; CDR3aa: CASSFGFRLNTEAFF
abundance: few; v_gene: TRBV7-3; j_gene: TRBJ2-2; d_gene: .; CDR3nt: TGTGCCAGCAGCTTAACGCGGGACACCGGGGAGCTGTTTTTT; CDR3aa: CASSLTRDTGELFF
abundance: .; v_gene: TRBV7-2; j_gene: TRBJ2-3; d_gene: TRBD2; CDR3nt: TGTGCCAGCAGCTTATTGGTTAGCGGGGGGACAGATACGCAGTATTTT; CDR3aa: CASSLLVSGGTDTQYF
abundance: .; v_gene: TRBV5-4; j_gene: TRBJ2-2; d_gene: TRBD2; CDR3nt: TGTGCCAGCAGCTCCCGGACTAGCGGGAGGGGCACCGGGGAGCTGTTTTTT; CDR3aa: CASSSRTSGRGTGELFF
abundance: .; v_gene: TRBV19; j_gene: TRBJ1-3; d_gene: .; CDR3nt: TGTGCCAGTACCTTCCTCCCGGGAGGAAACACCATATATTTT; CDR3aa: CASTFLPGGNTIYF
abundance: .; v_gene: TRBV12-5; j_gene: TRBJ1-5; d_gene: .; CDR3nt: TGTGCTAGTGCCACACCCCCGAGGGAAATCGACCGGGACAAACTTAGCAATCAGCCCCAGCATTTT; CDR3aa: CASATPPREIDRDKLSNQPQHF
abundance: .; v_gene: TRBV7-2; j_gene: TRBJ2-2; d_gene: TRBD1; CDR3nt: TGTGCCAGCAGCCTTCTGGGACAGGGAGATTCCGGGGAGCTGTTTTTT; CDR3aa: CASSLLGQGDSGELFF
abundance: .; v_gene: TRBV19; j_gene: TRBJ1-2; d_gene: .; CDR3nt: TGTGCCAGTACCCCGGGGAAGGGAAACTATGGCTACACCTTC; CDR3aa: CASTPGKGNYGYTF
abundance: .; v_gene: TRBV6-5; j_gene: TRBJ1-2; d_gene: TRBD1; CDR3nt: TGTGCCAGCACCGGGGGGACAGGGAGGGTGGATGGCTACACCTTC; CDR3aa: CASTGGTGRVDGYTF
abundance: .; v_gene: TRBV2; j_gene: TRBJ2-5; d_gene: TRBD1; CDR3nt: TGTGCCAGCAGTAAGGACAGGTCGCTACAAGAGACCCAGTACTTC; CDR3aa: CASSKDRSLQETQYF
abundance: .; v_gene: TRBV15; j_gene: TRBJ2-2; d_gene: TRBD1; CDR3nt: TGTGCCACCAGAACAGGGGAGAGGGCCGGGGAGCTGTTTTTT; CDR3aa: CATRTGERAGELFF
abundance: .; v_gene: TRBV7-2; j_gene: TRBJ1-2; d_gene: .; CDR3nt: TGTGCCAGCCGCTTAGCATATTCCTATGGCTACACCTTC; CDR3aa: CASRLAYSYGYTF
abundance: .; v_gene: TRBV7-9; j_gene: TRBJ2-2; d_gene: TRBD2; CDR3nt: TGTGCCAGCAGCTCCCGGACTAGCGGGGGGCCCGGGGAGCTGTTTTTT; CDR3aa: CASSSRTSGGPGELFF
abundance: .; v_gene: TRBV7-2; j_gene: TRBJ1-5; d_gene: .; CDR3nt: TGTGCCAGCAGCTCCTCCGGGGGGCTGAGCAATCAGCCCCAGCATTTT; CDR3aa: CASSSSGGLSNQPQHF
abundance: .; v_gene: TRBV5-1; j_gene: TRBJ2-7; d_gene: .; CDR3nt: TGCGCCAGCAGCGGGAGTAGCTCCTACGAGCAGTACTTC; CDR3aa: CASSGSSSYEQYF
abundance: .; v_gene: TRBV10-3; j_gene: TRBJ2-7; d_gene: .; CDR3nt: TGTGCCAGCAGCTCAGTCCCACCGGGTGGCAATAGATACGAGCAGTACTTC; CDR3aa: CASSSVPPGGNRYEQYF